This T cell receptor (beta chain) was recovered during a study of blood T cells in healthy people across ages. On the study more broadly: When template switching was applied, about one barcoded beta molecule was captured per two T cells.

The CDR3 has 14 amino acids. Germline CDR1 is MNHEY and CDR2 is SVGEGT. Trimming pared 7 bases from V and 3 bases from J, leaving 15 bases between. Every donor gave approximately 10 milliliters of peripheral blood. Study-wide results and caveats: Strong correlation existed between TCR beta diversity and naive T cell percentage.

PCR was performed a second time for about 7 to 12 cycles using a sample-barcoded 5' primer and a J-beta primer mix. Each cDNA molecule carried a tag from a template-switch adaptor that contained 12 random nucleotides. TCRdb redid the calling of the 5' RACE reads with MiXCR, one entry per CDR3 protein. Here the sample spans about 1.8 million distinct CDR3 sequences, around half being singletons. On this clonotype: Its antigen is not identified.

The chain joins TRBV6-2 or TRBV6-3 to TRBJ2-5; D possibly corresponds to TRBD2 (6 bases). Sequencing was carried out using blood. The sequence derives from a woman aged 40 to 49 in good health. CDR3 loop: CASTLTSVKETQYF. The CDR3 DNA follows: TGTGCCAGCACTCTGACTAGTGTGAAAGAGACCCAGTACTTC.